One sample yielded the 15 T cell receptor beta chains listed below, sequenced in a study of cytomegalovirus exposure and HLA in healthy donors. Both 60 Vbeta primers and 13 Jbeta primers went into the PCR. The method was immunoSEQ multiplex PCR; TCRdb's version includes in-frame clones alone and lacks a portion of them. Of over 100,000 clones in the sample, approximately 70% were seen once. The sequenced sample consisted of PBMCs. These receptors originate from a man aged 35 to 55 in good health and CMV-seronegative.

This sequence joins TRBV7-6 and TRBJ2-2; TRBD2 is a possible D gene (5 bases). The CDR3 extends over 16 amino acids. Per germline, CDR1 SGHVS and CDR2 FNYEAQ. Between the trimmed V and J ends, which lost 5 bases and 2 bases, there was a span of 15 bases. In nucleotides, the CDR3 is TGTGCCAGCAGCAACCCTGGGCGGGCTAACACCGGGGAGCTGTTTTTT. Residues: CASSNPGRANTGELFF.

The gene calls are TRBV7-9 and TRBJ2-7; weak D call: TRBD1 (6 bases). Deletions cut 6 bases from V and 3 bases from J, with 15 bases between. CDR3 length equals 14 residues. CDR1 and CDR2 (germline): SEHNR, FQNEAQ (reference sequence). The CDR3 protein is CASSLVDSIYEQYF. CDR3 coding DNA: TGTGCCAGCAGTCTGGTGGACAGTATCTACGAGCAGTACTTC.

In regard to this clone: Other DNA sequences in this sample translate to the same CDR3. The rearrangement uses TRBV20-1 and TRBJ1-2; D ambiguous. V lost 6 bases to trimming and J lost 3 bases, with 8 bases between them. Germline assignment: CDR1 DFQATT and CDR2 SNEGSKA (reference sequence). The CDR3 length is 11 residues. The CDR3 loop is CSATGDYGYTF. CDR3 nucleotide sequence: TGCAGTGCCACCGGGGACTATGGCTACACCTTC.

This clone is classed as medium-sized. This chain joins TRBV7-7 and TRBJ1-4; possible D gene TRBD1, 5 bases. Germline CDR1 SSHAT, CDR2 FNYEAQ (reference sequence). This CDR3 has 13 residues. CDR3 residues: CASSTRVSEKLFF. For the CDR3, the DNA is TGTGCTAGCTCCACCAGGGTTTCTGAAAAACTGTTTTTT.

This rearrangement joins TRBV2 to TRBJ1-3; 8 nucleotides line up with TRBD1. The CDR3 consists of 14 residues. Germline loops: CDR1 SNHLY, CDR2 FYNNEI. Trimming at V came to 6 bases and at J to 2 bases, leaving 3 bases not matched to a gene. CDR3 bases: TGTGCCAGCAGCAGGACAGGGACTGGAAACACCATATATTTT. It yields the protein CASSRTGTGNTIYF.

This clone was recorded only once. The CDR3 DNA reads TGTGCCAGCAGCAAAGTTGGGCTTCATGGCACAGATACGCAGTATTTT. Amino acids: CASSKVGLHGTDTQYF. The chain carries TRBV21-1 and TRBJ2-3; the table calls TRBD1, which could not be checked here. TRBV21-1 is reported as a pseudogene. The CDR3 has 16 amino acids.

V gene TRBV9 combines with J gene TRBJ2-7; tentatively, D is TRBD1 (5 bases). V was clipped by 0 bases and J by 3 bases, with 13 bases between them. CDR1 and CDR2 (germline): SGDLS, YYNGEE. This CDR3 spans 15 amino acids. The CDR3 protein is CASSVGQPPYYEQYF. In nucleotides, the CDR3 is TGTGCCAGCAGCGTAGGACAGCCTCCTTACTACGAGCAGTACTTC.

The chain has TRBV10-3 and TRBJ2-7, with 7 bases matching TRBD2. The junction had 27 bases not matched to a gene; V was cut back by 9 bases and J by 7 bases. CDR1 ENHRY and CDR2 SYGVKD come from the germline V gene. This CDR3 comprises 18 residues. This CDR3 is CAMGQGRKAGKEGGEQYF. Written as DNA, the CDR3 is TGTGCCATGGGGCAGGGACGTAAAGCGGGGAAGGAAGGTGGTGAGCAGTACTTC.

A single count supports this clone. This rearrangement joins TRBV4-2 to TRBJ2-5; TRBD1 matches 7 bases. The J call may be incorrect, as the DNA end agrees better with TRBJ2-7. The germline V gene encodes CDR1 LGHNA and CDR2 YNFKEQ. This CDR3 is built from 13 residues. This CDR3 reads CASSQGDSYEQYF. CDR3 nucleotide sequence: TGTGCCAGCAGCCAAGGGGACAGCTACGAGCAGTACTTC.

The V gene is TRBV25-1, the J gene TRBJ1-3, with TRBD1 as a possible D gene (5 bases). Trimming left V 2 bases short and J 7 bases short, with 18 bases between. The CDR3 runs 16 residues. Germline CDR1 is MGHDK and CDR2 is SYGVNS. The CDR3 here is CASSEPAGSPYNTIYF. CDR3 DNA sequence: TGTGCCAGCAGTGAACCGGCAGGGTCCCCCTACAACACCATATATTTT.

This clone was counted a few times. The rearrangement joins TRBV5-6 to TRBJ2-1; tentative D call: TRBD1 (5 bases). This CDR3 contains 14 residues. V lost 2 bases and J 7 bases, leaving 13 bases between the germline ends. Germline values: CDR1 SGHDT, CDR2 YYEEEE. Here the CDR3 DNA reads TGTGCCAGCAGCTTTACACAGGACGGGAATGAGCAGTTCTTC. Translating it yields CASSFTQDGNEQFF.

V is TRBV7-9 and J is TRBJ1-1, with D maybe TRBD1 (6 bases). The ends were cut back, 5 bases at V and 2 bases at J, with 18 bases in the middle. CDR3 size: 16 residues. From germline, CDR1 is SEHNR and CDR2 FQNEAQ (reference sequence). CDR3 region: CASSLPGGQTNTEAFF. Here the CDR3 DNA reads TGTGCCAGCAGCCTCCCCGGGGGGCAGACAAACACTGAAGCTTTCTTT.

V gene TRBV19 combines with J gene TRBJ1-1, with 11 nucleotides matching TRBD1. Germline trimming cut 3 bases from V and 6 bases from J; bases unmatched to any gene: 6. Germline loops: CDR1 LNHDA, CDR2 SQIVND (reference sequence). This CDR3 has 15 amino acids. Here the CDR3 reads CASSIGGTGGSEAFF. CDR3 nucleotides: TGTGCCAGTAGTATTGGGGGGACAGGGGGTTCTGAAGCTTTCTTT.

The gene calls are TRBV7-9 and TRBJ2-5; 9 bases align to TRBD2. Germline CDR1 is SEHNR and CDR2 is FQNEAQ (reference sequence). With 6 bases clipped from V and 7 bases from J, the junction kept 12 bases outside the gene matches. The CDR3 is 15 amino acids. CDR3 nucleotide sequence: TGTGCCAGCAGACCACCGGGACTAGCTTCGGGGACCCAGTACTTC. Residues: CASRPPGLASGTQYF.

The chain joins TRBV4-2 to TRBJ1-3, with D possibly matching TRBD1 (6 bases). The germline V gene has CDR1 LGHNA and CDR2 YNFKEQ. CDR3 length: 15 residues. Deletions cut 4 bases from V and 0 bases from J, with 10 bases between. The CDR3 bases are TGTGCCAGCAGCCCGGACAGCACCTCTGGAAACACCATATATTTT. It encodes CASSPDSTSGNTIYF.